This TCR beta chain was sequenced during a study of blood T cells in healthy people across ages. A J-beta primer mix and a sample-barcoded 5' primer were used in a second PCR of about 7 to 12 cycles. Every cDNA molecule bore a tag from a template-switch adaptor containing 12 random nucleotides. TCRdb fed the 5' RACE reads into MiXCR, producing one record per CDR3 protein. Of about 1,500,000 distinct CDR3 sequences listed, approximately 28% are singletons. Looked up from germline, CDR1 is ENHRY and CDR2 is SYGVKD. This CDR3 has 15 amino acids. V lost 4 bases and J 5 bases, leaving 15 bases between the germline ends.

The sequenced material came from blood. The chain is built from TRBV10-3 and TRBJ1-5; D not resolved. This TCR derives from a woman in her twenties or thirties in good health. The CDR3 reads CAISGGGGRDQPQHF. The CDR3 nucleotides read TGTGCCATCAGTGGGGGTGGTGGCCGGGATCAGCCCCAGCATTTT.